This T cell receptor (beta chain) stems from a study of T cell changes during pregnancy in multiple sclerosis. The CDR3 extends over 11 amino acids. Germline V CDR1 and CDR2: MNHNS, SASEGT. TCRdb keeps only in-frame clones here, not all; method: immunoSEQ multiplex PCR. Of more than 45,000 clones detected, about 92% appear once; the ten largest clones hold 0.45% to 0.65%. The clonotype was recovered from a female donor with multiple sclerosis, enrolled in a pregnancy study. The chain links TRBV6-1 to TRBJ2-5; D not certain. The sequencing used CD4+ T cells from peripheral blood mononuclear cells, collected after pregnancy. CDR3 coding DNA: TGTGCAGCACGGTTCGAGGAGACCCAGTACTTC. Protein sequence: CAARFEETQYF.